The 2 T cell receptor beta chains below all came from one sample that was sequenced in a study of blood T cells in healthy people across ages. A second PCR of 7 to 11 cycles used a sample-barcoded 5' primer and a J-beta primer mix. TCRdb used MiXCR to reprocess the 5' RACE reads, holding one entry per CDR3 protein. The profile covers roughly 800,000 distinct CDR3 sequences, with roughly 64% appearing a single time and approximately 20% taken by the ten largest. The sequenced sample consisted of blood. The receptors shown here come from a man aged 25 to 45 in good health.

The chain recombines TRBV2 with TRBJ1-2; TRBD1 aligns across 12 bases. Germline V gene sequence: CDR1 SNHLY, CDR2 FYNNEI. This CDR3 has 15 amino acids. The trim removed 4 bases at V and 4 bases at J, leaving 4 bases unmatched. CDR3 in DNA: TGTGCCAGCAGTGTGGGACAGGGGGCGGCCTATGGCTACACCTTC. Translated: CASSVGQGAAYGYTF.

V gene TRBV7-9 combines with J gene TRBJ2-1; D gene ambiguous. CDR3 length equals 15 residues. CDR1 and CDR2 from the germline V gene are SEHNR and FQNEAQ (reference sequence). V lost 4 bases to trimming and J lost 4 bases, with 14 bases between them. The CDR3 DNA reads TGTGCCAGCAGCTACCCGGCCCCCACTTACAATGAGCAGTTCTTC. Encoded protein: CASSYPAPTYNEQFF.